Only one count was recorded for the clone carrying this TCR beta chain. These data belong to a study of cytomegalovirus exposure and HLA in healthy donors. The study ran its PCR with 60 Vbeta and 13 Jbeta primers. Generated by immunoSEQ multiplex PCR, the TCRdb table keeps only in-frame clones and is missing some. This sample has more than 65,000 clones, with roughly four fifths found just once. The clonotype was recovered from a woman aged 60-75 years in good health and CMV-seropositive. Sequenced input: PBMCs.

CDR3 sequence: CASSLAGGNTEAFF. The CDR3 DNA is TGTGCCAGCAGCTTGGCCGGGGGGAACACTGAAGCTTTCTTT. V usage is TRBV5-8 and J usage is TRBJ1-1; D is perhaps TRBD1 (5 bases). CDR1 is SGHTS, CDR2 YDEGEE, per germline. This CDR3 comprises 14 residues. The germline V and J ends were trimmed by 0 bases and 1 base, with 7 bases remaining between them.